The 14 T cell receptor beta chains in this list originate from one sample, sequenced in a study of T cells in Graves' hyperthyroidism and ophthalmopathy. TCR beta CDR3 sequences were amplified from RNA transcripts. First-round RT-PCR targeting the TCR CDR3 was performed with the HTBI primer set. TCRdb ran MiXCR on the multiplex PCR reads and lists one entry per CDR3 protein. The repertoire holds a few hundred thousand distinct CDR3 sequences, 15% to 19% seen once, with roughly a quarter in the top ten. Specimen: blood. These receptors all come from a woman aged 18-29 years with Graves' hyperthyroidism that later progressed to Graves' ophthalmopathy.

This clonotype has at least ten counts. The J gene is TRBJ2-5, the V gene TRBV15; D is perhaps TRBD1 or TRBD2 (7 bases each). V was shortened by 1 base and J by 4 bases, with 16 bases between the two germline ends. The CDR3 length is 16 residues. Germline loops: CDR1 LNHNV, CDR2 YYDKDF (reference sequence). The CDR3 reads CATSRARQGGRETQYF. The CDR3 nucleotides are TGTGCCACCAGCAGAGCCCGACAGGGAGGGAGAGAGACCCAGTACTTC.

There are many counts of this clonotype. V is TRBV2 and J is TRBJ2-2; 9 bases align to TRBD2. Germline CDR1 and CDR2: SNHLY and FYNNEI. CDR3 length: 17 residues. The V and J ends lost 1 base and 4 bases, in that order; junction bases with no gene match: 7. CDR3 bases: TGTGCCAGCAGTGAAGATGATCGACTAGCGGTCACCGGGGAGCTGTTTTTT. Protein sequence: CASSEDDRLAVTGELFF.

The rearrangement joins TRBV19 to TRBJ2-5; TRBD2 matches at 7 bases. Germline CDR1 LNHDA, CDR2 SQIVND (reference sequence). This CDR3 is built from 16 residues. V trimming: 3 bases; J trimming: 1 base; junction bases outside the gene matches: 8. CDR3 protein: CASSIVASGRQETQYF. In DNA form, the CDR3 reads TGTGCCAGTAGTATCGTGGCTAGCGGCCGCCAAGAGACCCAGTACTTC.

This chain links TRBV20-1 with TRBJ1-6, with 8 nucleotides matching TRBD1. The CDR3 contains 15 residues. Looked up from germline, CDR1 is DFQATT and CDR2 is SNEGSKA (reference sequence). V was clipped by 3 bases and J by 7 bases; unmatched bases: 8. CDR3 DNA sequence: TGCAGTGCTAGCCAGGGGGCCTGGGTAAATTCACCCCTCCACTTT. This translates into CSASQGAWVNSPLHF.

In its sample, this clonotype was seen many times. The chain combines TRBV7-9 with TRBJ2-7; a weak D match, TRBD2 (5 bases). Trimming took 3 bases from V and 5 from J, leaving 5 bases between them. CDR1 is SEHNR, CDR2 FQNEAQ, per germline (reference sequence). The CDR3 covers 11 residues. This CDR3 is CASSLRDEQYF. In DNA form, the CDR3 reads TGTGCCAGCAGCTTGAGGGACGAGCAGTACTTC.

Ten or more counts support this clonotype. The V call is TRBV12-3 or TRBV12-4, the J call TRBJ2-7, with 9 bases fitting TRBD1. V gave up 4 bases and J gave up 2 bases; unmatched junction bases: 6. This CDR3 is built from 15 residues. The CDR3 DNA reads TGTGCCAGCAGTTCGCCGGGACAGGGCCCCTACGAGCAGTACTTC. Encoded protein: CASSSPGQGPYEQYF.

The rearrangement links TRBV5-6 to TRBJ2-7; possibly TRBD1 for D (5 bases). The germline V gene encodes CDR1 SGHDT and CDR2 YYEEEE. The CDR3 has 14 residues. Between the trimmed V and J ends, which lost 1 base and 4 bases, there was a span of 12 bases. The CDR3 sequence: CASSLNRNRYEQYF. In DNA form, the CDR3 reads TGTGCCAGCAGCTTGAACAGGAACCGATACGAGCAGTACTTC.

This clonotype occurred many times. The chain is built from TRBV28 and TRBJ2-3; D might be TRBD2 (5 bases). This CDR3 is built from 13 residues. From germline, CDR1 is MDHEN and CDR2 SYDVKM. Trimming shortened V by 10 bases and J by 0 bases, and 11 bases separated the two germline ends. The CDR3 protein is CATGSGSTDTQYF. The CDR3 bases are TGTGCCACGGGGAGTGGTAGCACAGATACGCAGTATTTT.

A few counts support this clonotype. The rearrangement joins TRBV19 to TRBJ1-3; D ambiguous. V gave up 3 bases and J gave up 5 bases, with 8 bases separating them. Per germline, CDR1 LNHDA and CDR2 SQIVND (reference sequence). The CDR3 consists of 13 residues. CDR3 in DNA: TGTGCCAGTAGTATGGACGGAAGAAACACCATATATTTT. The encoded protein is CASSMDGRNTIYF.

The chain carries TRBV4-1 and TRBJ1-2; 10 bases map to TRBD1. J was trimmed by 3 bases and V by 4 bases; bases with no gene match: 14. Germline values: CDR1 MGHRA, CDR2 YSYEKL. The CDR3 has 18 residues. The CDR3: CASSPLVMRDRGDYGYTF. CDR3 DNA sequence: TGCGCCAGCAGCCCCCTAGTGATGCGGGACAGGGGAGACTATGGCTACACCTTC.

This clonotype appeared many times. J is TRBJ1-2 and V is TRBV7-9; D remains ambiguous. This CDR3 spans 14 amino acids. V was shortened by 5 bases and J by 1 base, with 11 bases between the two germline ends. Germline CDR1 is SEHNR and CDR2 is FQNEAQ (reference sequence). The chain's CDR3 is CASSHDPLNYGYTF. CDR3 DNA sequence: TGTGCCAGCAGCCACGATCCACTTAACTATGGCTACACCTTC.

The CDR3, as DNA: TGTGCCAGCAGTGCACCCATCGGGAGGGGACTGCTCACAGATACGCAGTATTTT. Protein product: CASSAPIGRGLLTDTQYF. The genes are TRBV6-1 and TRBJ2-3, with 8 positions matching TRBD2. The CDR3 extends over 18 amino acids. Trimming took 4 bases from V and 2 from J; bases not matched to a gene: 14. CDR1 is MNHNS and CDR2 is SASEGT in the germline V gene.

This clonotype occurred a few times. The J gene is TRBJ1-2, the V gene TRBV10-3, with D tentatively TRBD1 (5 bases). Per germline, CDR1 ENHRY and CDR2 SYGVKD. Trimming cost V 8 bases and J 6 bases, with 13 bases left between them. The CDR3 is made up of 12 amino acids. CDR3 bases: TGTGCCATCCGGGCAGGGAGCAATGGCTACACCTTC. It codes for CAIRAGSNGYTF.

CDR3 residues: CASSLEGRASAFF. The CDR3 bases are TGTGCCAGCAGCTTAGAGGGCAGGGCTTCGGCTTTCTTT. J is TRBJ1-1 and V is TRBV7-9; tentatively, D is TRBD1 (5 bases). This CDR3 spans 13 amino acids. Germline V lookup: CDR1 SEHNR, CDR2 FQNEAQ (reference sequence). V dropped 1 base and J dropped 11 bases, with 14 bases sitting between them.